This paragraph reports one T cell receptor beta chain. In the original processing: How many nucleated cells were present was estimated from reference gene primer amplification. Measured with immunoSEQ multiplex PCR; TCRdb has only the in-frame clones, and not every one. V, J and clone size derive from that table, while D and trimming were established from the DNA sequence. The profile shows under 300,000 clones, roughly nine tenths of them singletons. This CDR3 spans 14 amino acids. V dropped 4 bases and J dropped 2 bases, with 12 bases sitting between them. Germline V gives CDR1 SGHRS, CDR2 YFSETQ. The data stem from a study of blood T cell repertoires in COVID-19. Background on the study: Samples of COVID-19 (acute and convalescent) were obtained from the United States, Italy and Spain.

The chain joins TRBV5-1 to TRBJ1-1, with D unresolved. Sample: peripheral blood. The receptor was derived from a man aged 50 or older with acute or convalescent COVID-19. The CDR3 reads CASSPSLSNTEAFF. Here the CDR3 DNA reads TGCGCCAGCAGCCCCAGTTTGTCAAACACTGAAGCTTTCTTT. The variable domain in full, with the rest retrieved from reference TRBV5-1 and TRBJ1-1, is KAGVTQTPRYLIKTRGQQVTLSCSPISGHRSVSWYQQTPGQGLQFLFEYFSETQRNKGNFPGRFSGRQFSNSRSEMNVSTLELGDSALYLCASSPSLSNTEAFFGQGTRLTVV.